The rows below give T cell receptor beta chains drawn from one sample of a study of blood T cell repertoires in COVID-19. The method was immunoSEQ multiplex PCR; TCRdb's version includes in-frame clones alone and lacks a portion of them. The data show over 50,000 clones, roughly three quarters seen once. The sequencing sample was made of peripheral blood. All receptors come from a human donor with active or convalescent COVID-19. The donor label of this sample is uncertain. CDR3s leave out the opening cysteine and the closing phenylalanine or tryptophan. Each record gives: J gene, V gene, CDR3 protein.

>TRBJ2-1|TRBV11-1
ASSFLEDSEQF
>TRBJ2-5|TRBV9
ASSVGVFETQY
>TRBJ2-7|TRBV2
ASSDAQGYGYEQY
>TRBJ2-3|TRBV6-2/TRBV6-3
ASSGVQGRNPRSTDTQY
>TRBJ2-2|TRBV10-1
ASSAGQGPGELF
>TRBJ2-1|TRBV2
ASRDLAPLYNEQF
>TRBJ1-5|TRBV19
ASSTRLTGGNQPQH
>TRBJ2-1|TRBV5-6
ASSFRFKAGEQF
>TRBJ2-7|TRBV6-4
ASISGLTYEQY
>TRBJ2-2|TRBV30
AWSVPGSYGELF
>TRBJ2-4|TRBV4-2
ASSQDLVAGVGARDIQY
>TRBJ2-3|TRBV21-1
ASSKGASEDTQY
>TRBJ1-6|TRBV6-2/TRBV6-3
ASSARRTGNSPLH
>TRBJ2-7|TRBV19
ASNRRDRGRDEQY
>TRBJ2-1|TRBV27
ASSPGGNEQF
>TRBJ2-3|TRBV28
ASKATGTGSRSQY
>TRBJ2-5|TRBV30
AWRAGGETQY
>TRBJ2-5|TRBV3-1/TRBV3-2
ASSPASGGETQY